The next 15 T cell receptor beta chains were all read from a single sample in a study of CD8 T cells in Susac syndrome. The authors reverse transcribed roughly 0.5 to 1 ug RNA with random hexamers. TCRdb independently ran MiXCR on the immunoSEQ multiplex PCR reads; one entry per CDR3 protein. The sample holds about 180,000 distinct CDR3 sequences; approximately 95% are singletons and the top ten take less than 0.2%. Specimen: CD8+ T cells from PBMCs. These receptors were obtained from a human donor with multiple sclerosis.

The chain employs TRBV29-1 and TRBJ2-7, with TRBD2 matching over 7 bases. Germline CDR1 reads SQVTM; CDR2 reads ANQGSEA. The CDR3 totals 13 residues. The ends lost 4 bases at V and 3 bases at J; junction bases unmatched: 6. In DNA form, the CDR3 reads TGCAGCGTTGGGATTGGGGGGGTCTACGAGCAGTACTTC. Translating it yields CSVGIGGVYEQYF.

V and J are TRBV4-2 and TRBJ2-2; D remains ambiguous. The V gene's germline CDR1 is LGHNA and CDR2 YNFKEQ. V was cut by 2 bases and J by 6 bases, with 10 bases left in between. The CDR3 extends over 14 amino acids. CDR3 nucleotide sequence: TGTGCCAGCAGCCAACTACATTTAGCCGGGGAGCTGTTTTTT. This gives the protein CASSQLHLAGELFF.

This clonotype was observed once. Here the CDR3 reads CASSVIGVEGVSNEQYF. CDR3 nucleotides: TGTGCCAGCAGTGTGATTGGGGTTGAAGGAGTCAGCAACGAGCAGTACTTC. This chain joins TRBV27 and TRBJ2-7, with no clear D. The germline V gene has CDR1 MNHEY and CDR2 SMNVEV (reference sequence). Trimming took off 5 bases at V and 5 bases at J, with 25 bases between the two ends. The CDR3 length is 17 residues.

The V call is TRBV30, the J call TRBJ2-7; no reliable D call. Looked up from germline, CDR1 is GTSNPN and CDR2 is SVGIG (reference sequence). This CDR3 has 15 amino acids. Between the trimmed V and J ends, which lost 3 bases and 2 bases, there was a span of 17 bases. Here the CDR3 DNA reads TGTGCCTGGAGCCCCGTGCCAGCGATGACCTACGAGCAGTACTTC. This encodes CAWSPVPAMTYEQYF. Full variable domain (rest looked up from reference TRBV30 and TRBJ2-7): SQTIHQWPATLVQPVGSPLSLECTVEGTSNPNLYWYRQAAGRGLQLLFYSVGIGQISSEVPQNLSASRPQDRQFILSSKKLLLSDSGFYLCAWSPVPAMTYEQYFGPGTRLTVT.

Only one count was recorded for this clonotype. The chain uses TRBV3-1 and TRBJ1-1; perhaps TRBD1 as D (6 bases). The CDR3 covers 14 residues. The V end was cut by 6 bases, the J end by 7 bases, with 18 bases between. In germline, CDR1 is LGHDT, CDR2 YNNKEL (reference sequence). CDR3 residues: CASSPRGRKVEAFF. Written as DNA, the CDR3 is TGTGCCAGCAGTCCCAGGGGCAGGAAGGTTGAAGCTTTCTTT. Complete variable domain (other parts from reference TRBV3-1 and TRBJ1-1): DTAVSQTPKYLVTQMGNDKSIKCEQNLGHDTMYWYKQDSKKFLKIMFSYNNKELIINETVPNRFSPKSPDKAHLNLHINSLELGDSAVYFCASSPRGRKVEAFFGQGTRLTVV.

The chain links TRBV29-1 to TRBJ2-1, with 9 nucleotides matching TRBD2. The CDR3 sequence is 16 residues long. Per germline, CDR1 SQVTM and CDR2 ANQGSEA. The junction had 12 bases not matched to a gene; V was cut back by 3 bases and J by 6 bases. This CDR3 is CSVEEVAGVGGNEQFF. In nucleotides, the CDR3 is TGCAGCGTTGAGGAGGTAGCGGGAGTAGGAGGCAATGAGCAGTTCTTC.

V usage is TRBV29-1 and J usage is TRBJ2-7; a weak D match, TRBD2 (6 bases). This CDR3 is 11 amino acids long. Per germline, CDR1 SQVTM and CDR2 ANQGSEA. V dropped 7 bases and J dropped 7 bases, with 14 bases sitting between them. CDR3 nucleotides: TGCAGCGGGACGGGGGTCGAGGAGCAGTACTTC. Amino acid sequence: CSGTGVEEQYF.

The chain recombines TRBV29-1 with TRBJ1-2; tentative D call: TRBD1 (5 bases). The length of the CDR3 is 12 residues. Trimming shortened V by 2 bases and J by 5 bases, and 9 bases separated the two germline ends. CDR1 SQVTM and CDR2 ANQGSEA come from the germline V gene. The CDR3 loop reads CSVEPPGYGYTF. CDR3 coding DNA: TGCAGCGTTGAACCCCCAGGGTATGGCTACACCTTC.

V is TRBV5-1 and J is TRBJ1-1; perhaps TRBD1 as D (6 bases). CDR3 length: 15 amino acids. V was clipped by 4 bases and J by 5 bases, with 18 bases between them. Germline V gene lookup returns CDR1 SGHRS and CDR2 YFSETQ. The CDR3 sequence: CASSPQGGGKTEAFF. The CDR3 DNA sequence: TGCGCCAGCAGCCCACAGGGAGGTGGGAAGACTGAAGCTTTCTTT.

This sequence joins TRBV12-3 or TRBV12-4 and TRBJ2-1; the match to TRBD2 covers 7 bases. This CDR3 comprises 15 residues. J gave up 3 bases and V 5 bases, and 7 bases lay outside the gene matches. CDR3 protein: CASSPLAENYNEQFF. The DNA of the CDR3 is TGTGCCAGCAGTCCCCTAGCGGAGAACTACAATGAGCAGTTCTTC.

This chain's CDR3 is CASSGGGGTEAFF. DNA for the CDR3: TGTGCCAGCAGTGGGGGCGGTGGTACTGAAGCTTTCTTT. This chain joins TRBV2 and TRBJ1-1, with D perhaps TRBD1 (5 bases). Germline CDR1 is SNHLY and CDR2 is FYNNEI. V was shortened by 4 bases and J by 5 bases, with 11 bases between the two germline ends. The length of the CDR3 is 13 residues.

This chain's CDR3 is CASSQERGASQPQHF. The DNA of the CDR3 is TGCGCCAGCAGCCAAGAGCGGGGGGCAAGTCAGCCCCAGCATTTT. V usage is TRBV4-1 and J usage is TRBJ1-5; tentative D call: TRBD1 (6 bases). V shed 0 bases and J shed 6 bases, with 12 bases lying between them. Per germline, CDR1 MGHRA and CDR2 YSYEKL. There are 15 residues in the CDR3.

The chain employs TRBV18 and TRBJ1-1, with 7 bases that match TRBD1. With 3 bases clipped from V and 6 bases from J, the junction kept 7 bases outside the gene matches. This CDR3 comprises 14 residues. Germline V CDR1 and CDR2: KGHSH, LQKENI. The CDR3 is CASSPPSGGAEAFF. Written as DNA, the CDR3 is TGTGCCAGCTCACCCCCTTCAGGGGGAGCTGAAGCTTTCTTT.

The rearrangement links TRBV13 to TRBJ1-2; TRBD1 matches 8 bases. Unmatched junction bases numbered 8, after V lost 5 bases and J lost 6 bases. Germline CDR1 is PRHDT and CDR2 is FYEKMQ (reference sequence). This CDR3 has 14 amino acids. The CDR3, as DNA: TGTGCCAGCAGCGTCGGGGCAGGGGGCGATGGCTACACCTTC. Residues: CASSVGAGGDGYTF.

The V gene is TRBV6-5, the J gene TRBJ1-2; D unclear. The germline gives CDR1 MNHEY, CDR2 SVGAGI. The CDR3 sequence is 15 residues long. V was shortened by 0 bases and J by 0 bases, with 8 bases between the two germline ends. CDR3 nucleotides: TGTGCCAGCAGTTACTCGCCGGGAGCTAACTATGGCTACACCTTC. Translated: CASSYSPGANYGYTF.